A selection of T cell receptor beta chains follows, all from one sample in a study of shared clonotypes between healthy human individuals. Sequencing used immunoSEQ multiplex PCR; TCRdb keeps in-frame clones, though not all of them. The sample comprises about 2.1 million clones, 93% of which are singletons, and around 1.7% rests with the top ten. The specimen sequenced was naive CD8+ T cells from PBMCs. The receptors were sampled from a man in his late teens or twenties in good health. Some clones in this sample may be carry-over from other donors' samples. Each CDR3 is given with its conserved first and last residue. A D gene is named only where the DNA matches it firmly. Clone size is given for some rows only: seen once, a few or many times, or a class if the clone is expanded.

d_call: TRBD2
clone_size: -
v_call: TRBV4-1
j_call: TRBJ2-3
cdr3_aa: CASSQAAGTRVTDTQYF
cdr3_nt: TGCGCCAGCAGCCAAGCGGCGGGGACTAGGGTTACAGATACGCAGTATTTT

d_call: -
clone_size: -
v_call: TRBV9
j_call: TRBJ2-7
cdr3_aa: CASSAPGPEQYF
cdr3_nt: TGTGCCAGCAGCGCCCCCGGACCCGAGCAGTACTTC

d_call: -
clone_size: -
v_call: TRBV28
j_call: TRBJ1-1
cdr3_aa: CASSLSQGIFTEAFF
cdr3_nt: TGTGCCAGCAGTTTATCGCAGGGTATCTTCACTGAAGCTTTCTTT

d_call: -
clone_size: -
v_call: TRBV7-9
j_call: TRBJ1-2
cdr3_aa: CASSLVAINYGYTF
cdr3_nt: TGTGCCAGCAGCTTAGTCGCTATTAACTATGGCTACACCTTC

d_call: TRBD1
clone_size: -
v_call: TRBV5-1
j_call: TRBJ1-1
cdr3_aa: CASSATGGATNTEAFF
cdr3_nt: TGCGCCAGCAGCGCGACAGGGGGCGCGACGAACACTGAAGCTTTCTTT

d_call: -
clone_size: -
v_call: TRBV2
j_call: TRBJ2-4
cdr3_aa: CASSSSPGTTRGGKNIQYF
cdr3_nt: TGTGCCAGCAGTAGTAGCCCCGGGACTACCAGGGGGGGGAAAAACATTCAGTACTTC

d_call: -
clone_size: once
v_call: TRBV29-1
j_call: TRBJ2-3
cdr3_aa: CSVEEVVPADTQYF
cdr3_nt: TGCAGCGTTGAAGAAGTAGTCCCTGCAGATACGCAGTATTTT

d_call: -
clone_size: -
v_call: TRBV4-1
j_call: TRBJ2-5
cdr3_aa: CASSQDGWGSQETQYF
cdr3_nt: TGCGCCAGCAGCCAAGATGGATGGGGTTCCCAAGAGACCCAGTACTTC

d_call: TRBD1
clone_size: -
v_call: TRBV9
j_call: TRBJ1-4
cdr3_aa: CASSVATGDRGEKLFF
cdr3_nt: TGTGCCAGCAGCGTAGCTACGGGGGACAGGGGTGAAAAACTGTTTTTT

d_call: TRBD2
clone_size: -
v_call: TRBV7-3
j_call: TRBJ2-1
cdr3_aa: CASSLTGGTSNEQFF
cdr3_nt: TGTGCCAGCAGCTTAACGGGAGGGACTAGCAATGAGCAGTTCTTC

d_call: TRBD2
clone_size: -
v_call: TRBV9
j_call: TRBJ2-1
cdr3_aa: CASTTGTSSNEQFF
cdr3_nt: TGTGCCAGTACAACCGGGACTAGCAGCAATGAGCAGTTCTTC

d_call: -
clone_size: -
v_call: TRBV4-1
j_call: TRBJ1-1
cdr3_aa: CASSQGGGNSEAFF
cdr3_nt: TGCGCCAGCAGCCAAGGGGGGGGGAACAGTGAAGCTTTCTTT

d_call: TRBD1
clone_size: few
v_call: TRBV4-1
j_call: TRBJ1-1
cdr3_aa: CASSPFGTGGTEAFF
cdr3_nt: TGCGCCAGCAGCCCATTCGGGACAGGGGGCACTGAAGCTTTCTTT

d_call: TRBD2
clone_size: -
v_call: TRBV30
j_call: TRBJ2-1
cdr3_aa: CAWRLAGYTYSYNEQFF
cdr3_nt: TGTGCCTGGAGACTAGCGGGCTATACATACTCCTACAATGAGCAGTTCTTC

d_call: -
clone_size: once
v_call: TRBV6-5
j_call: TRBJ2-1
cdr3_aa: CASSYSRLDYEQFF
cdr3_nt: TGTGCCAGCAGTTACTCGAGGCTAGACTATGAGCAGTTCTTC

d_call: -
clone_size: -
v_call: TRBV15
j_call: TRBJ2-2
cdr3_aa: CATSVSSRANTGELFF
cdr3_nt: TGTGCCACCAGCGTTTCCAGCAGAGCGAACACCGGGGAGCTGTTTTTT

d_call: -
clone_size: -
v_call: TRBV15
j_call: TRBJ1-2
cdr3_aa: CATSSTKGPNYGYTF
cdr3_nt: TGTGCCACCAGCTCGACCAAAGGACCCAACTATGGCTACACCTTC

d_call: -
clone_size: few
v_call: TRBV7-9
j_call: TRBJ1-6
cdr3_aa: CASSLGNSPLHF
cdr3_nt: TGTGCCAGCAGCTTGGGGAATTCACCCCTCCACTTT

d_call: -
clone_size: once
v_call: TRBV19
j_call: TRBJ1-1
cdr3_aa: CASSIVAAAVDTEAFF
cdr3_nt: TGTGCCAGTAGTATAGTCGCAGCGGCGGTAGACACTGAAGCTTTCTTT

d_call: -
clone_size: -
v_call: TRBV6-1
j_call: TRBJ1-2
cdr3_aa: CASSEGGGRVSNYGYTF
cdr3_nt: TGTGCCAGCAGTGAAGGGGGAGGCAGAGTTTCTAACTATGGCTACACCTTC

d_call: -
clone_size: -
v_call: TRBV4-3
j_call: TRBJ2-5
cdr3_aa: CASSQDWRTGPETQYF
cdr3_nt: TGCGCCAGCAGCCAAGATTGGAGGACTGGTCCAGAGACCCAGTACTTC

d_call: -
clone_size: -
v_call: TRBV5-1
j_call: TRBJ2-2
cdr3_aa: CASSPPNGNTGELFF
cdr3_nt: TGCGCCAGCAGCCCGCCTAACGGAAACACCGGGGAGCTGTTTTTT

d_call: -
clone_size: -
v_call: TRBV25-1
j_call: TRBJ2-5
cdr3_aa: CASSESGNRVEETQYF
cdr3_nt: TGTGCCAGCAGTGAATCTGGGAACAGGGTAGAAGAGACCCAGTACTTC

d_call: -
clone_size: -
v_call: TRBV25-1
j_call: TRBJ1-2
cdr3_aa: CASSVPRGEGAYGYTF
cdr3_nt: TGTGCCAGCTCCGTCCCTAGGGGGGAGGGAGCCTATGGCTACACCTTC

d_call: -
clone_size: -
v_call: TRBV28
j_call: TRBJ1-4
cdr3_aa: CASSPSKTTNEKLFF
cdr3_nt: TGTGCCAGCAGCCCTTCTAAGACAACTAATGAAAAACTGTTTTTT

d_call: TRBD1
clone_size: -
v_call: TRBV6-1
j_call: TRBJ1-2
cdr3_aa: CASSHTGGAYGYTF
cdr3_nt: TGTGCCAGCAGCCATACAGGGGGAGCCTATGGCTACACCTTC

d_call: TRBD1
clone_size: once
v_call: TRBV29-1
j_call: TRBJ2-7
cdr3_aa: CSVESQGVGYEQYF
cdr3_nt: TGCAGCGTTGAAAGTCAGGGGGTCGGCTACGAGCAGTACTTC

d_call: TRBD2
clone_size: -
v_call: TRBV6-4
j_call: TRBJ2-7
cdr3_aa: CASSDHREGPIGEQYF
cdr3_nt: TGTGCCAGCAGTGACCATCGGGAGGGCCCCATCGGCGAGCAGTACTTC

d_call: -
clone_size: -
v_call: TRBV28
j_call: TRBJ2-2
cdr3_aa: CASSSWTRLTGELFF
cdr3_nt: TGTGCCAGCAGTTCATGGACAAGACTGACCGGGGAGCTGTTTTTT

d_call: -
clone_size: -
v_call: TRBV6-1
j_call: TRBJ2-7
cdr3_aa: CASSEVPSYEQYF
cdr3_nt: TGTGCCAGCAGTGAAGTGCCCTCCTACGAGCAGTACTTC

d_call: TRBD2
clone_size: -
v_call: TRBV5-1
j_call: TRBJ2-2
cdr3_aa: CASSLNLAGGPYGELFF
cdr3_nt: TGCGCCAGCAGCTTGAATCTAGCGGGAGGGCCCTACGGGGAGCTGTTTTTT

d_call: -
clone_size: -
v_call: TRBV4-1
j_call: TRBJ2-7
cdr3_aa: CASRDVGLPAYEQYF
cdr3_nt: TGCGCCAGCAGAGATGTAGGACTGCCAGCCTACGAGCAGTACTTC

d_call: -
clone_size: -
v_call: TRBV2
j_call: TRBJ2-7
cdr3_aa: CASSPRDQAPYEQYF
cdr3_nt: TGTGCCAGCAGTCCCCGGGACCAAGCGCCCTACGAGCAGTACTTC

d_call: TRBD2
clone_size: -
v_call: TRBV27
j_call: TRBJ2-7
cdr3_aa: CASSLSAASGLWMHEQYF
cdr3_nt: TGTGCCAGCAGTTTATCGGCGGCTAGCGGGCTGTGGATGCACGAGCAGTACTTC

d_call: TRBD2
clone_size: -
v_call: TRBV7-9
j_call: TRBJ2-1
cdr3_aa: CASSFWGGLGNEQFF
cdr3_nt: TGTGCCAGCAGCTTCTGGGGAGGGCTTGGTAATGAGCAGTTCTTC

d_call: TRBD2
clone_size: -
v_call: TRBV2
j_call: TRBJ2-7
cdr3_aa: CASSLLAGVKSSYEQYF
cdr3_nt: TGTGCCAGCAGTCTCCTAGCGGGAGTAAAGAGCTCCTACGAGCAGTACTTC

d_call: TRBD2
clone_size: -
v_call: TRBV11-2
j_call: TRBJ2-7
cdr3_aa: CASSLRLAGSYEQYF
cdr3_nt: TGTGCCAGCAGCTTGAGACTAGCGGGTTCCTACGAGCAGTACTTC

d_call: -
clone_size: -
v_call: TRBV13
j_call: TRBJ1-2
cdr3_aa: CASSLPTSYYGYTF
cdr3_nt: TGTGCCAGCAGCTTACCCACTTCCTACTATGGCTACACCTTC

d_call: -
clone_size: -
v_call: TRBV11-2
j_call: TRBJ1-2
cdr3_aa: CASSLGRGGYGYTF
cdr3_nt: TGTGCCAGCAGCTTAGGCAGGGGTGGCTATGGCTACACCTTC

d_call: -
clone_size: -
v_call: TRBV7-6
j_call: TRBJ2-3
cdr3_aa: CASSPDRTDTQYF
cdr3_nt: TGTGCCAGCAGCCCCGACAGAACAGATACGCAGTATTTT

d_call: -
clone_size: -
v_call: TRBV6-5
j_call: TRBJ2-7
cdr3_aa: CASSYLTARADYEQYF
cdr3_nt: TGTGCCAGCAGTTACCTTACGGCTCGGGCTGACTACGAGCAGTACTTC

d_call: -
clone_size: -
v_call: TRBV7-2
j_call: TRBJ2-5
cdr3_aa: CASSPTGWEETQYF
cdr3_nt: TGTGCCAGCAGTCCAACGGGTTGGGAAGAGACCCAGTACTTC

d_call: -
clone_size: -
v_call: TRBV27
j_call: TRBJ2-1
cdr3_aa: CASSLSAGTPNYNEQFF
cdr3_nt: TGTGCCAGCAGTTTATCGGCCGGGACACCAAACTACAATGAGCAGTTCTTC

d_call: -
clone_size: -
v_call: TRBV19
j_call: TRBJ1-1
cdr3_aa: CASRFRRMNTEAFF
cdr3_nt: TGTGCCAGTAGGTTTAGGCGGATGAACACTGAAGCTTTCTTT

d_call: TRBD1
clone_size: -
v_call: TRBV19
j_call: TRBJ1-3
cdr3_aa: CASRSGTASSGNTIYF
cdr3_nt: TGTGCCAGTAGATCCGGGACAGCCTCCTCTGGAAACACCATATATTTT

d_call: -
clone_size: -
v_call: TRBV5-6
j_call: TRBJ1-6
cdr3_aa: CASSQAPGYSPLHF
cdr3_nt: TGTGCCAGCTCCCAGGCCCCAGGGTATTCACCCCTCCACTTT

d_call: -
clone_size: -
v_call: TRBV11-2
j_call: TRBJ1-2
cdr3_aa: CASSLDVGYTF
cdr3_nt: TGTGCCAGCAGCTTAGACGTCGGCTACACCTTC

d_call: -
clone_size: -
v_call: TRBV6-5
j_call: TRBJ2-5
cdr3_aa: CASTPSTEGETQYF
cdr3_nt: TGTGCCAGCACGCCCTCCACTGAGGGAGAGACCCAGTACTTC

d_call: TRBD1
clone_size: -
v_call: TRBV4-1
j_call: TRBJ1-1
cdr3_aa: CASSHPRRQGATEAFF
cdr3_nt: TGCGCCAGCAGCCACCCGCGGCGACAGGGGGCAACTGAAGCTTTCTTT

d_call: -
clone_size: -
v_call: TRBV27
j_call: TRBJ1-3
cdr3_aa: CASRNGGSGNTIYF
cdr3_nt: TGTGCCAGCAGAAATGGGGGATCTGGAAACACCATATATTTT

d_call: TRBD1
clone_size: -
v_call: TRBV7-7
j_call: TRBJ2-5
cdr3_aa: CASSASTGSQETQYF
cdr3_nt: TGTGCCAGCAGCGCCTCGACAGGGTCCCAAGAGACCCAGTACTTC

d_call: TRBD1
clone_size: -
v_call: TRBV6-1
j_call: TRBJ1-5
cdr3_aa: CASSEYPTGGNQPQHF
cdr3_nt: TGTGCCAGCAGTGAATACCCGACAGGGGGCAATCAGCCCCAGCATTTT